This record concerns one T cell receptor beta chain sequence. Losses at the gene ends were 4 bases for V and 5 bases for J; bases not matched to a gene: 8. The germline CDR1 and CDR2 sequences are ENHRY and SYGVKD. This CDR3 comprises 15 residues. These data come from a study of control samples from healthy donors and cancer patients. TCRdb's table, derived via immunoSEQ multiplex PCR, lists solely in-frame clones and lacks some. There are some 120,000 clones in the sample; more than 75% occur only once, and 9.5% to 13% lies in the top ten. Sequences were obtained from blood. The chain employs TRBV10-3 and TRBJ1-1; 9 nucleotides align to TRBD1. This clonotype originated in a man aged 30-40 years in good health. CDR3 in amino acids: CAISGGGQGRTEAFF. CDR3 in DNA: TGTGCCATCAGTGGGGGGGGACAGGGAAGAACTGAAGCTTTCTTT.